This TCR beta chain comes out of a study of T cell repertoires in cytomegalovirus infection (dated by TCRdb to about 2019). Study-level background: Peptide stimulations targeted recently identified HLA-C-restricted CMV epitopes, whose presentation resists viral immunomodulation, together with well-studied HLA-B-restricted epitopes. The HLA type of each donor mattered for the analysis, because public TCR beta signatures pointed to carriage of CMV infection along with the matching HLA type.

CDR1 and CDR2 are read off the germline V gene as LGHNA and YNFKEQ. V is reduced by 0 bases and J by 2 bases, leaving a spacing of 10 bases between them. Its CDR3 holds 15 amino acids, cysteine through phenylalanine. Only CDR3 DNA remains: 45 bases, in frame from the first base. With respect to this clonotype: It lacks a known antigen. The input lacks base qualities; no much larger clone sits a single base away.

The treatment or condition label of this sample denotes: in vitro stimulation with specific CMV peptide epitopes to enrich CMV-specific T cells. Summary of the overall study and its limitations: In both this cohort and an independent cohort of some 370 donors, the cumulative frequency of public TCR beta family members distinguished carriers of CMV infection plus the relevant HLA type. The ex vivo response was dominated by HLA-C-restricted CMV-specific TCR beta clonotypes, which also provided the single most frequent clonotype in two of eight donors.

The sequencer was an Illumina HiSeq 1500. The public sequencing data were trimmed at Q25 with fastp and processed into clonotypes with MiXCR by TCRdb, which kept only in-frame beta chains. Every CDR3 protein is listed once, alongside the most common genes and DNA of its rows. Recorded for this sample are some 800,000 distinct CDR3 sequences; roughly 28% of them occurred a single time. The top ten hold roughly 13% of the sample. The rearranged chain carries TRBV4-2 and TRBJ1-2, with the D gene not clear enough to name. Specimen: cultured CD8+ T cells from PBMCs, collected from culture after CMV antigen stimulation. The source of this sequence is a human donor in good health (CMV status not recorded). Some clones in this sample may be carry-over from other donors' samples. The CDR3: CASSQEAASNYGYTF. The DNA sequence reads TGTGCCAGCAGCCAAGAAGCAGCCTCCAACTATGGCTACACCTTC.